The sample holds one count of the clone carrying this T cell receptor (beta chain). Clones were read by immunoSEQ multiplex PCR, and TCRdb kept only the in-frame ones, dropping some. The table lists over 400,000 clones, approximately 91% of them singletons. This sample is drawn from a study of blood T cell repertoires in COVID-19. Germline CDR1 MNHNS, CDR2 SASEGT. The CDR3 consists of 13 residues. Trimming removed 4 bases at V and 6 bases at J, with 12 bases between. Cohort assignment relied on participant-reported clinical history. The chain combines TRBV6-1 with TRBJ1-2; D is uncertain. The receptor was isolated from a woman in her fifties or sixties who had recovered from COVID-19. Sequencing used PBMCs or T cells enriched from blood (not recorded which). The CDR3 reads CASSVVSEDGYTF. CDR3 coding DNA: TGTGCCAGCAGTGTGGTCAGCGAGGATGGCTACACCTTC.